Shown below are 15 T cell receptor beta chains from a single sample sequenced in a study of Japanese encephalitis immunity and Zika vaccine responses. Peptide pools at 0.85 to 1 ug/mL each stimulated CFSE-labeled PBMCs over a roughly 6-day culture. TCRdb fed the 5' RACE reads into MiXCR, producing one record per CDR3 protein. Of some 250 distinct CDR3 sequences in the sample, roughly 2.8% were seen once. The sequences come from antigen-activated CD8+ T cells from blood, cultured, collected during a Zika inactivated vaccine study. Source of these receptors: an adult woman who received an inactivated Zika virus vaccine.

This clonotype is large. The chain combines TRBV29-1 with TRBJ2-7; 7 bases map to TRBD1. CDR1 is SQVTM and CDR2 is ANQGSEA in the germline V gene. Losses at the gene ends were 2 bases for V and 2 bases for J; bases not matched to a gene: 9. The CDR3 loop spans 15 amino acids. CDR3 nucleotide sequence: TGCAGCGTTGAAAGTCCGGGACAGATCCCCTACGAGCAGTACTTC. Its protein product is CSVESPGQIPYEQYF.

By share, this clonotype counts as large (0.1 to 1%). The chain is built from TRBV29-1 and TRBJ2-5, with D hard to call. The germline V and J ends were trimmed by 3 bases and 2 bases, with 16 bases remaining between them. Germline CDR1 SQVTM, CDR2 ANQGSEA. The CDR3 length is 15 residues. CDR3 in amino acids: CSVDDFRAEQETQYF. In DNA, the CDR3 is TGCAGCGTTGACGATTTTAGGGCAGAACAAGAGACCCAGTACTTC.

By share, this clonotype ranks as hyperexpanded. CDR3 sequence: CASSYGGTGRFLAEAFF. In nucleotides, the CDR3 is TGTGCCAGCAGTTACGGGGGGACAGGGAGGTTTCTGGCTGAAGCTTTCTTT. The V and J genes are TRBV6-5 and TRBJ1-1; 9 nucleotides match TRBD1. The V gene's germline CDR1 is MNHEY and CDR2 SVGAGI. This CDR3 has 17 amino acids. The V segment lost 2 bases and the J segment 6 bases; nucleotides outside the gene matches: 13.

This clonotype qualifies as hyperexpanded. The V and J genes are TRBV7-2 and TRBJ2-1; maybe TRBD2 (7 bases). The CDR3 contains 16 residues. Trimming took off 7 bases at V and 4 bases at J, with 20 bases between the two ends. Germline V gives CDR1 SGHTA, CDR2 FQGNSA. The CDR3 here is CASTQGRARGYNEQFF. For the CDR3, the DNA is TGTGCCAGCACCCAGGGGAGGGCTAGAGGGTACAATGAGCAGTTCTTC.

This clonotype rates as large. The chain recombines TRBV9 with TRBJ1-4, with 7 bases that match TRBD1. Trimming at V came to 4 bases and at J to 6 bases, leaving 6 bases not matched to a gene. This CDR3 has 14 residues. Per germline, CDR1 SGDLS and CDR2 YYNGEE. The CDR3 sequence is CASSPGTDDEKLFF. CDR3 nucleotide sequence: TGTGCCAGCAGCCCCGGGACAGACGATGAAAAACTGTTTTTT.

By its share, this clonotype is large. The chain joins TRBV9 to TRBJ2-7; 8 nucleotides match TRBD2. The CDR3 is 13 amino acids. V dropped 3 bases and J dropped 5; count of bases not matched to a gene: 4. Germline CDR1 SGDLS, CDR2 YYNGEE. CDR3 DNA: TGTGCCAGCAGCGGGACTAGCAGCCACGAGCAGTACTTC. Encoded protein: CASSGTSSHEQYF.

Comments on this clonotype: Given the absence of the conserved phenylalanine or tryptophan at the CDR3 end, a read error is likely. The chain recombines TRBV4-1 with TRBJ2-7; 9 bases map to TRBD1. This CDR3 spans 18 amino acids. Germline V CDR1 and CDR2: MGHRA, YSYEKL. For the CDR3, the DNA is TGCGCAAGCAGCCAAGGGGGCCAAGGACAGGGGAAGGCGCACGAGCAGTACGGC. This encodes CASSQGGQGQGKAHEQYG.

With respect to this clonotype: A far larger clone is one base from this, pointing to a likely read error. The V call is TRBV5-7, the J call TRBJ2-2; weak D call: TRBD2 (5 bases). TRBV5-7 qualifies as an ORF whose function is uncertain. The CDR3 consists of 12 residues. The CDR3 DNA sequence: TGTGCCAGCAGCTTGGGCACCGGGGAGCTGTATTTT. Residues: CASSLGTGELYF.

This clonotype rates as medium-sized. This chain uses TRBV29-1 with TRBJ2-5; perhaps D is TRBD1 or TRBD2 (5 bases each). The CDR3 totals 15 residues. Germline assignment: CDR1 SQVTM and CDR2 ANQGSEA. V was pared by 6 bases and J by 3 bases, with 20 bases between. The CDR3 sequence: CSVAPYRDGKETQYF. The CDR3 nucleotides read TGCAGCGTAGCTCCTTACCGGGACGGAAAAGAGACCCAGTACTTC.

In its sample, this clonotype ranks as medium-sized (0.01 to 0.1%). The gene calls are TRBV11-3 and TRBJ2-5; 7 nucleotides line up with TRBD2. V lost 7 bases and J lost 4; bases outside the gene matches: 9. The CDR3 has 14 residues. The germline V gene encodes CDR1 SGHNT and CDR2 YENEEA. This CDR3 reads CASIRGGGRETQYF. CDR3 coding DNA: TGTGCCAGCATCCGTGGGGGAGGGAGAGAGACCCAGTACTTC.

V gene TRBV14 combines with J gene TRBJ2-4; D tentatively reads TRBD1 or TRBD2 (5 bases each). This CDR3 region has 16 residues. Per germline, CDR1 SGHDN and CDR2 FVKESK. Trimming stripped 4 bases from V and 7 bases from J, with 20 bases between. This CDR3 is CASSRGDPFLANIQYF. The CDR3 nucleotides read TGTGCCAGCAGCCGAGGGGACCCCTTCCTAGCCAACATTCAGTACTTC.

By proportion, this clonotype is large (0.1 to 1%). The V gene is TRBV12-3 or TRBV12-4, the J gene TRBJ2-2, with TRBD2 matching 7 bases. The CDR3 contains 14 residues. Trimming at V came to 5 bases and at J to 6 bases, leaving 6 bases not matched to a gene. The CDR3 loop is CASSPGLNAGELFF. DNA for the CDR3: TGTGCCAGCAGTCCGGGACTAAACGCCGGGGAGCTGTTTTTT.

This chain joins TRBV15 and TRBJ1-5; perhaps TRBD1 as D (5 bases). Germline V gene sequence: CDR1 LNHNV, CDR2 YYDKDF (reference sequence). The CDR3 has 15 residues. V was clipped by 2 bases and J by 5 bases, with 13 bases between them. The CDR3 sequence: CATSRLGGAYQPQHF. The CDR3 bases are TGTGCCACCAGCAGACTCGGAGGGGCATATCAGCCCCAGCATTTT.

Within the sample, this clonotype is large. This rearrangement joins TRBV4-1 to TRBJ2-7, with TRBD2 matching 10 bases. Trimming at V came to 2 bases and at J to 4 bases, leaving 5 bases not matched to a gene. CDR1 is MGHRA and CDR2 is YSYEKL in the germline V gene. The CDR3 has 15 residues. In nucleotides, the CDR3 is TGCGCCAGCAGCCAACGCCTAGCGGGAGCATACGAGCAGTACTTC. This translates into CASSQRLAGAYEQYF.

By share of the sample, this clonotype is medium-sized (0.01 to 0.1%). The CDR3 carries no conserved terminal phenylalanine or tryptophan, so it likely arises from a read error. The chain carries TRBV28 and TRBJ2-3; maybe TRBD2 (6 bases). The length of the CDR3 is 17 residues. Trimming shortened V by 1 base and J by 6 bases, and 20 bases separated the two germline ends. The germline gives CDR1 MDHEN, CDR2 SYDVKM. CDR3 bases: TGTGCCAGCAGTTTATACGTGGGGGGACCGACACTCGATACGCAGTATTCT. As protein: CASSLYVGGPTLDTQYS.